Listed below are T cell receptor beta chains from one sample, sequenced in a study of blood T cell repertoires in COVID-19. Here immunoSEQ multiplex PCR was the method, and the copy in TCRdb shows in-frame clones only, minus some. The data show 90,000 to 100,000 clones, around 80% seen once. Input material: peripheral blood. These receptors came from a man aged 70-80 years with acute or convalescent COVID-19. The CDR3 runs from the conserved cysteine through the conserved F or W. D genes are given only for firm matches. Not all rows give a size; the values are once, few, many and, for expanded clones, a class.

d_gene | j_gene | abundance | v_gene | CDR3nt | CDR3aa
NA | TRBJ1-5 | NA | TRBV27 | TGTGCCAGCAGTTTAAGTATCGGGGATAGCAATCAGCCCCAGCATTTT | CASSLSIGDSNQPQHF
TRBD1 | TRBJ1-6 | NA | TRBV30 | TGTGCCTGGAGCGCAGACAGGGCGGATAATTCACCCCTCCACTTT | CAWSADRADNSPLHF
NA | TRBJ2-5 | NA | TRBV15 | TGTGCCACCAGCAGAGGACAGGAGAAAGAGACCCAGTACTTC | CATSRGQEKETQYF
NA | TRBJ1-6 | NA | TRBV2 | TGTGCCAGCAGACAAACAGGGAGTCGAGGGTCACCCCTCCACTTT | CASRQTGSRGSPLHF
TRBD2 | TRBJ2-1 | NA | TRBV6-2/TRBV6-3 | TGTGCCAGCAGTTACACAACACTAGCGGGAGTGGTGTATGAGCAGTTCTTC | CASSYTTLAGVVYEQFF
NA | TRBJ2-2 | NA | TRBV5-1 | TGCGCCAGCAGCTTCTACACCGGGGAGCTGTTTTTT | CASSFYTGELFF
TRBD1 | TRBJ1-4 | NA | TRBV19 | TGTGCCAGCTTTTCCAGGGGGCGCGGCGAAAAACTGTTTTTT | CASFSRGRGEKLFF
TRBD2 | TRBJ2-1 | NA | TRBV5-1 | TGCGCCAGCAGCTTGGGTCTAGCGGGAGGGTCGAATGAGCAGTTCTTC | CASSLGLAGGSNEQFF
NA | TRBJ2-7 | NA | TRBV28 | TGTGCCAGCAGTTTGTGGGACTTCTACGAGCAGTACTTC | CASSLWDFYEQYF
NA | TRBJ1-5 | NA | TRBV7-9 | TGTGCCAGCAGCTTAGGGTGGGGACTCGACAATCAGCCCCAGCATTTT | CASSLGWGLDNQPQHF
NA | TRBJ1-6 | NA | TRBV7-2 | TGTGCCAGCAGCTTACTAAGAGCTGATAATTCACCCCTCCACTTT | CASSLLRADNSPLHF
TRBD2 | TRBJ2-5 | few | TRBV19 | TGTGCCAGTAGCCGATCAGGGACTAGCGGGGGGCAGACCCAGTACTTC | CASSRSGTSGGQTQYF
TRBD1 | TRBJ2-5 | NA | TRBV7-3 | TGTGCCAGCAGCCCCCACGGACAGGGGGGAGAGACCCAGTACTTC | CASSPHGQGGETQYF
NA | TRBJ1-5 | NA | TRBV6-5 | TGTGCCAGTCACTCCATCGGACAGCTAAATCAGCCCCAGCATTTT | CASHSIGQLNQPQHF
TRBD1 | TRBJ2-5 | NA | TRBV20-1 | TGCAGTGCTAGTATTTATCACACAGGGGAAGAGACCCAGTACTTC | CSASIYHTGEETQYF
NA | TRBJ2-6 | NA | TRBV2 | TGTGCCAGCATTTATGGGGCCAACGTCCTGACTTTC | CASIYGANVLTF
NA | TRBJ2-5 | NA | TRBV7-3 | TGTGCCAGCAGCTCGCGACAGGACGCGACCCAGTACTTC | CASSSRQDATQYF
TRBD2 | TRBJ2-1 | NA | TRBV5-1 | TGCGCCAGCAGCTTTCTAGCGGGAGGCAGCAATGAGCAGTTCTTC | CASSFLAGGSNEQFF
NA | TRBJ1-2 | NA | TRBV28 | TGTGCCAGCAGTTTGGAAACAGGGTCTTCTAGTCATGGCTACACCTTC | CASSLETGSSSHGYTF
TRBD1 | TRBJ1-6 | few | TRBV7-2 | TGTGCCAGCAGCTTATTAGGGGTTAGGGGACAGGGGATTAATTCACCCCTCCACTTT | CASSLLGVRGQGINSPLHF
TRBD2 | TRBJ2-7 | NA | TRBV27 | TGTGCCAGCACGACACTAGCGGGAGGGAGGTACGAGCAGTACTTC | CASTTLAGGRYEQYF
TRBD1 | TRBJ1-2 | many | TRBV30 | TGTGCGACTAGTCGGGACAGACCCTATGGCTACACCTTC | CATSRDRPYGYTF